What follows are 31 T cell receptor beta chains derived from one specimen sequenced in a study of OX40 agonist ivuxolimab in advanced cancers. Sequenced by immunoSEQ multiplex PCR; TCRdb stores in-frame clones only, minus some. The sample lists tens of thousands of clones, 80% to 90% seen once, with more than 1.5% in the top ten. The specimen was CD4+ or CD8+ T cells sorted from blood, collected in a trial of the OX40 agonist ivuxolimab. The receptors derive from an adult with an advanced solid tumor such as melanoma, head and neck, liver or kidney cancer.

The CDR3 reads CASSVGRASNEQYF. DNA of the CDR3: TGTGCCAGCAGCGTCGGCAGGGCGTCAAACGAGCAGTACTTC. V gene TRBV9 combines with J gene TRBJ2-7; D is perhaps TRBD1 (5 bases). With 2 bases removed from V and 5 bases from J, the gap between germline ends came to 14 bases. Germline-derived CDR1 and CDR2 are SGDLS and YYNGEE. This CDR3 has 14 amino acids.

V usage is TRBV4-3 and J usage is TRBJ2-3; D may be TRBD1 (5 bases). This CDR3 has 14 residues. V was pared by 3 bases and J by 0 bases, with 7 bases between. CDR1 and CDR2 from the germline V gene are LGHNA and YSLEER. This CDR3 is CASSHDRSTDTQYF. Here the CDR3 DNA reads TGCGCCAGCAGCCACGACAGAAGCACAGATACGCAGTATTTT.

This chain connects TRBV2 to TRBJ2-1; D is uncertain. The V end lost 4 bases, the J end lost 7 bases, and 8 bases lay between the germline ends. Germline CDR1 reads SNHLY; CDR2 reads FYNNEI. The CDR3 loop spans 12 amino acids. This CDR3 reads CASSGVGNEQFF. The CDR3 nucleotides read TGTGCCAGCAGTGGGGTAGGGAATGAGCAGTTCTTC.

This rearrangement joins TRBV10-3 to TRBJ1-1; a weak D match, TRBD1 (5 bases). The germline V gene encodes CDR1 ENHRY and CDR2 SYGVKD. CDR3 length: 12 amino acids. The ends were cut back, 2 bases at V and 6 bases at J, with 7 bases in the middle. CDR3 sequence: CAISEGGAEAFF. The CDR3 nucleotides are TGTGCCATCAGTGAGGGGGGTGCTGAAGCTTTCTTT.

This clone appeared a single time. The genes are TRBV7-3 and TRBJ2-6; a weak D match, TRBD1 (5 bases). Trimming left V 5 bases short and J 2 bases short, with 13 bases between. The CDR3 is 16 residues long. Germline lookup yields CDR1 SGHTA and CDR2 FQGTGA. CDR3 residues: CASSAQAGTGANVLTF. DNA of the CDR3: TGTGCCAGCAGCGCACAGGCAGGGACTGGGGCCAACGTCCTGACTTTC. The full variable domain, rest sourced from reference TRBV7-3 and TRBJ2-6, is GAGVSQTPSNKVTEKGKYVELRCDPISGHTALYWYRQSLGQGPEFLIYFQGTGAADDSGLPNDRFFAVRPEGSVSTLKIQRTERGDSAVYLCASSAQAGTGANVLTFGAGSRLTVL.

DNA for the CDR3: TGTGCCAGCAGTTCTGGACAGGTTGTTCGAACCCTCCCCTACGAGCAGTACTTC. Protein product: CASSSGQVVRTLPYEQYF. This chain joins TRBV27 and TRBJ2-7, with TRBD1 identical over 7 bases. V lost 4 bases, J lost 2 bases, and 17 bases stayed unmatched. Germline loops: CDR1 MNHEY, CDR2 SMNVEV (reference sequence). The CDR3 is made up of 18 amino acids.

The V and J genes are TRBV28 and TRBJ1-1, with D maybe TRBD1 (6 bases). Trimming shortened V by 10 bases and J by 8 bases, and 17 bases separated the two germline ends. This CDR3 is built from 12 residues. Per germline, CDR1 MDHEN and CDR2 SYDVKM. In nucleotides, the CDR3 is TGTGCCACACTATCCGGGGGGGCGGAAGCTTTCTTT. It yields the protein CATLSGGAEAFF. The full variable domain, rest sourced from reference TRBV28 and TRBJ1-1, is DVKVTQSSRYLVKRTGEKVFLECVQDMDHENMFWYRQDPGLGLRLIYFSYDVKMKEKGDIPEGYSVSREKKERFSLILESASTNQTSMYLCATLSGGAEAFFGQGTRLTVV.

This chain connects TRBV18 to TRBJ2-1; the D call may be TRBD1 or TRBD2 (5 bases each). The CDR3 is made up of 12 amino acids. Germline CDR1 and CDR2: KGHSH and LQKENI. Trimming shortened V by 3 bases and J by 9 bases, and 9 bases separated the two germline ends. CDR3 sequence (DNA): TGTGCCAGCTCACCCGGGACCATTGAGCAGTTCTTC. Translation gives CASSPGTIEQFF.

In its sample, this clone was seen once. The chain is built from TRBV19 and TRBJ2-1; unclear D gene. The CDR3 spans 14 residues. From germline, CDR1 is LNHDA and CDR2 SQIVND (reference sequence). The V end was cut by 0 bases, the J end by 9 bases, with 12 bases between. CDR3 in DNA: TGTGCCAGTAGTATAGATCTCGCATCGCCTGAGCAGTTCTTC. Its protein product is CASSIDLASPEQFF.

This clone was seen a few times. The rearrangement links TRBV28 to TRBJ1-5, with D unresolved. V was trimmed by 3 bases and J by 6 bases, leaving 15 bases between them. CDR3 length: 15 amino acids. Germline values: CDR1 MDHEN, CDR2 SYDVKM. The CDR3 sequence: CASSFLTLASQPQHF. The CDR3 DNA is TGTGCCAGCAGTTTCCTCACCCTCGCGAGTCAGCCCCAGCATTTT.

This chain links TRBV7-2 with TRBJ2-6; D unclear. V gave up 3 bases and J gave up 0 bases, with 6 bases separating them. The CDR3 has 15 residues. Germline assignment: CDR1 SGHTA and CDR2 FQGNSA. The CDR3 is CASSFEISGANVLTF. For the CDR3, the DNA is TGTGCCAGCAGCTTCGAGATCTCTGGGGCCAACGTCCTGACTTTC.

This rearrangement joins TRBV6-5 to TRBJ1-6, with 9 nucleotides matching TRBD1. Germline CDR1 reads MNHEY; CDR2 reads SVGAGI. The CDR3 has 15 residues. V was clipped by 8 bases and J by 7 bases; unmatched bases: 9. The chain's CDR3 is CASGQTGGKNSPLHF. The CDR3 DNA is TGTGCCAGCGGCCAGACAGGGGGAAAAAATTCACCCCTCCACTTT.

This chain uses TRBV2 with TRBJ1-1; D remains ambiguous. V lost 6 bases to trimming and J lost 3 bases, with 11 bases between them. This CDR3 contains 13 residues. CDR1 is SNHLY, CDR2 FYNNEI, per germline. The CDR3 spells CASSGSLDTEAFF. The CDR3 DNA reads as TGTGCCAGCAGCGGAAGTCTCGACACTGAAGCTTTCTTT.

The rearrangement links TRBV6-5 to TRBJ2-7; 10 bases agree with TRBD1. V dropped 5 bases and J dropped 4; count of bases not matched to a gene: 8. Germline CDR1 reads MNHEY; CDR2 reads SVGAGI. The CDR3 is 15 amino acids. This CDR3 reads CASSLTGTGEYEQYF. As DNA, the CDR3 is TGTGCCAGCAGTCTTACCGGGACAGGGGAGTACGAGCAGTACTTC.

V usage is TRBV5-6 and J usage is TRBJ1-5; D possibly corresponds to TRBD1 (6 bases). The germline V gene has CDR1 SGHDT and CDR2 YYEEEE. Trimming took off 0 bases at V and 6 bases at J, with 10 bases between the two ends. CDR3 length equals 14 residues. The CDR3 region has the DNA TGTGCCAGCAGCTTGGACGGGACAATTCAGCCCCAGCATTTT. It encodes CASSLDGTIQPQHF.

The chain carries TRBV7-8 and TRBJ2-5; 7 positions match TRBD1. V shed 4 bases, J shed 5 bases, and the junction held 7 bases outside the gene matches. The CDR3 has 14 residues. The germline gives CDR1 SGHVS, CDR2 FQNEAQ. The CDR3: CASSWTGVGETQYF. The CDR3, as DNA: TGTGCCAGCAGCTGGACAGGCGTAGGGGAGACCCAGTACTTC.

J is TRBJ1-1 and V is TRBV11-2; no definite D call. This CDR3 contains 15 residues. The germline V gene has CDR1 SGHAT and CDR2 FQNNGV. The V gene lost 0 bases and the J gene lost 3 bases, with 11 bases spanning the gap. CDR3 bases: TGTGCCAGCAGCTTAGACCCCTCAGCCTACACTGAAGCTTTCTTT. Protein sequence: CASSLDPSAYTEAFF. Supplemented by reference TRBV11-2 and TRBJ1-1, the full variable domain reads EAGVAQSPRYKIIEKRQSVAFWCNPISGHATLYWYQQILGQGPKLLIQFQNNGVVDDSQLPKDRFSAERLKGVDSTLKIQPAKLEDSAVYLCASSLDPSAYTEAFFGQGTRLTVV.

The chain employs TRBV6-1 and TRBJ2-2, with D possibly being TRBD1 (6 bases). Germline CDR1 MNHNS, CDR2 SASEGT. The CDR3 totals 15 residues. Trimming shortened V by 7 bases and J by 5 bases, and 17 bases separated the two germline ends. In DNA, the CDR3 is TGTGCCAGCACCCTAAGCAGGGGCGAAACCGGGGAGCTGTTTTTT. Translated: CASTLSRGETGELFF.

The chain carries TRBV7-9 and TRBJ1-3; possible D gene TRBD1, 6 bases. Germline CDR1 reads SEHNR; CDR2 reads FQNEAQ (reference sequence). Trimming took off 4 bases at V and 0 bases at J, with 10 bases between the two ends. The CDR3 covers 15 residues. Here the CDR3 DNA reads TGTGCCAGCAGCTCCCGGGGGCTCTCTGGAAACACCATATATTTT. This translates into CASSSRGLSGNTIYF.

The chain recombines TRBV19 with TRBJ2-1, with 7 bases that match TRBD2. Germline values: CDR1 LNHDA, CDR2 SQIVND (reference sequence). J was trimmed by 5 bases and V by 8 bases; bases with no gene match: 12. The length of the CDR3 is 15 residues. DNA of the CDR3: TGTGCCAGTCAACTGAGCGGGAAACGGAACAATGAGCAGTTCTTC. This encodes CASQLSGKRNNEQFF.

V and J are TRBV29-1 and TRBJ1-2, with TRBD1 matching over 9 bases. CDR3 length: 13 amino acids. Germline assignment: CDR1 SQVTM and CDR2 ANQGSEA. Trimming cost V 7 bases and J 2 bases; bases outside gene matches: 5. The CDR3 bases are TGCAGCGCACGGGACAGGGTGAACTATGGCTACACCTTC. Its translation: CSARDRVNYGYTF.

The chain carries TRBV10-3 and TRBJ2-3, with no clear D. The CDR3 extends over 15 amino acids. Germline CDR1 ENHRY, CDR2 SYGVKD. V shed 0 bases and J shed 5 bases, with 12 bases lying between them. The CDR3 protein is CAISESSGAGDTQYF. The DNA for the CDR3 is TGTGCCATCAGTGAGTCCTCCGGCGCAGGAGATACGCAGTATTTT.

The chain recombines TRBV9 with TRBJ2-2; no clear D. Trimming removed 0 bases from V and 6 bases from J, with 9 bases in between. Germline lookup yields CDR1 SGDLS and CDR2 YYNGEE. The CDR3 contains 14 residues. CDR3 amino acids: CASSVESGSGELFF. CDR3 nucleotides: TGTGCCAGCAGCGTAGAGTCCGGGTCCGGGGAGCTGTTTTTT.

This clone has only a few counts. This CDR3 reads CASSATGWNTEAFF. CDR3 bases: TGTGCCAGCAGCGCGACAGGGTGGAACACTGAAGCTTTCTTT. The V gene is TRBV9, the J gene TRBJ1-1, with 7 positions matching TRBD1. Looked up from germline, CDR1 is SGDLS and CDR2 is YYNGEE. The CDR3 is 14 amino acids. The V gene end was trimmed by 3 bases and the J gene end by 1 base; junction bases not matched to a gene: 3.

The V call is TRBV7-2, the J call TRBJ2-1; D is ambiguous. Germline CDR1 is SGHTA and CDR2 is FQGNSA. The length of the CDR3 is 13 residues. Trimming took off 1 base at V and 10 bases at J, with 11 bases between the two ends. The CDR3 coding sequence is TGTGCCAGCAGCTTAGATTTACAAGGGGAGCAGTTCTTC. Amino acid sequence: CASSLDLQGEQFF.

The rearrangement links TRBV5-1 to TRBJ2-5; D gene unclear. Trimming took off 0 bases at V and 5 bases at J, with 11 bases between the two ends. Germline lookup yields CDR1 SGHRS and CDR2 YFSETQ. The CDR3 runs 14 residues. The CDR3 DNA sequence: TGCGCCAGCAGCTTGGGGAATCTAGAGGAGACCCAGTACTTC. Encoded protein: CASSLGNLEETQYF.

The chain links TRBV5-1 to TRBJ2-1; D gene unclear. CDR3 length: 15 residues. Germline values: CDR1 SGHRS, CDR2 YFSETQ. The V end was cut by 0 bases, the J end by 2 bases, with 9 bases between. CDR3 in amino acids: CASSLEMLAYNEQFF. CDR3 DNA: TGCGCCAGCAGCTTGGAAATGTTAGCCTACAATGAGCAGTTCTTC. The entire variable domain, with the rest obtained from reference TRBV5-1 and TRBJ2-1, is as follows: KAGVTQTPRYLIKTRGQQVTLSCSPISGHRSVSWYQQTPGQGLQFLFEYFSETQRNKGNFPGRFSGRQFSNSRSEMNVSTLELGDSALYLCASSLEMLAYNEQFFGPGTRLTVL.

The genes are TRBV5-1 and TRBJ1-3; TRBD1 agrees at 8 bases. The V segment lost 1 base and the J segment 0 bases; nucleotides outside the gene matches: 3. This CDR3 comprises 16 residues. The germline CDR1 and CDR2 sequences are SGHRS and YFSETQ. The DNA for the CDR3 is TGCGCCAGCAGCTTGTCTGGGACAGGCTCTGGAAACACCATATATTTT. It codes for CASSLSGTGSGNTIYF.

The V call is TRBV10-3, the J call TRBJ1-5; D perhaps matches TRBD1 (5 bases). The germline CDR1 and CDR2 sequences are ENHRY and SYGVKD. Between the trimmed V and J ends, which lost 0 bases and 3 bases, there was a span of 18 bases. The CDR3 spans 18 residues. CDR3 sequence reads: CAISESKGAGRDNQPQHF. In DNA, the CDR3 is TGTGCCATCAGTGAGTCGAAAGGGGCAGGGAGGGACAATCAGCCCCAGCATTTT.

CDR3 bases: TGCGCCAGCAGCCAGCCCGACAGTTACTACGAGCAGTACTTC. It encodes CASSQPDSYYEQYF. This chain joins TRBV4-1 and TRBJ2-7; a possible D gene is TRBD1 (5 bases). The CDR3 is 14 amino acids. Trimming left V 3 bases short and J 3 bases short, with 12 bases between. CDR1 MGHRA and CDR2 YSYEKL come from the germline V gene.

The gene calls are TRBV4-2 and TRBJ2-1; 7 bases line up with TRBD1. The CDR3 has 17 residues. The V gene's germline CDR1 is LGHNA and CDR2 YNFKEQ. V was pared by 4 bases and J by 1 base, with 10 bases of the junction left unmatched. CDR3 nucleotides: TGTGCCAGCAGCCCTAATTACGGGACAGCTTCCTACAATGAGCAGTTCTTC. This gives the protein CASSPNYGTASYNEQFF.